This T cell receptor (beta chain) came from a study of blood T cell repertoires in COVID-19. The V and J ends lost 3 bases and 4 bases respectively, with 9 bases between them. The CDR3 has 14 residues. Looked up from germline, CDR1 is SGHAT and CDR2 is FQNNGV. This clone is a singleton in its sample. Original analysis: Amplification of reference gene primers was used by the study to estimate nucleated cell counts. TCRdb's copy holds only in-frame clones and misses some; the assay was immunoSEQ multiplex PCR. Clone size and V and J calls were adopted from that table, with D and trimming inferred from the DNA. The repertoire has tens of thousands of clones, more than 75% of them found once; the top ten carry about 12%.

This chain uses TRBV11-2 with TRBJ1-4; D possibly corresponds to TRBD1 (5 bases). The specimen sequenced was peripheral blood. This clonotype was obtained from a human donor in a cohort sampled during active COVID-19. The CDR3 sequence: CASSFDSFNEKLFF. CDR3 nucleotide sequence: TGTGCCAGCAGCTTCGACAGCTTTAATGAAAAACTGTTTTTT.